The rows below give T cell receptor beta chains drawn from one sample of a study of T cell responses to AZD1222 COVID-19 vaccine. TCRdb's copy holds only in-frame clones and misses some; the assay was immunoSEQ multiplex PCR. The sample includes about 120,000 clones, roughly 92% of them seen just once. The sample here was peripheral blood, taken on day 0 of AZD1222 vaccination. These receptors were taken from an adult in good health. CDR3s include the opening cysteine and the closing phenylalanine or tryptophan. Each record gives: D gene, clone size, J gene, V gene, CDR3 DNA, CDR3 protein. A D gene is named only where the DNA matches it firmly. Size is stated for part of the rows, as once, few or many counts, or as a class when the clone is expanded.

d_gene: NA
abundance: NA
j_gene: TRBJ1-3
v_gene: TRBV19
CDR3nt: TGTGCCAGTAGTGCAGCAGGGACCTCTGGAAACACCATATATTTT
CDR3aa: CASSAAGTSGNTIYF

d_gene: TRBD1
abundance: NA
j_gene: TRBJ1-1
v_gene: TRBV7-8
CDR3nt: TGTGCCAGCAGCTTGGGACAGGTAAAGAACACTGAAGCTTTCTTT
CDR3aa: CASSLGQVKNTEAFF

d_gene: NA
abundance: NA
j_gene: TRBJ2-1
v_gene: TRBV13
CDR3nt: TGTGCCAGCAGCTTAGGACGGATAGGACTTGGTAATGAGCAGTTCTTC
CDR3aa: CASSLGRIGLGNEQFF

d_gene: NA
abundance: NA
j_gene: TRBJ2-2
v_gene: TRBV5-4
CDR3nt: TGTGCCAGCAGCGCACCGATCACCGGGGAGCTGTTTTTT
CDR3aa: CASSAPITGELFF

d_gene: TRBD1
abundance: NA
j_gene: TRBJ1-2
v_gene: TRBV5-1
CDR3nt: TGCGCCAGCAGCTTGGGACAGGGGTACGTTGGTGGCTACACCTTC
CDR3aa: CASSLGQGYVGGYTF

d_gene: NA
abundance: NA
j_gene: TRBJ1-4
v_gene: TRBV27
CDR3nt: TGTGCCAGCTCAGGGTGGGGGGGAAATGAAAAACTGTTTTTT
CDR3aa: CASSGWGGNEKLFF

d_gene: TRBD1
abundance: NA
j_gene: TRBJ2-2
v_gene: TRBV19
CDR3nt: TGTGCCAGTAGTATCCGAGGGACAGGGAACACCGGGGAGCTGTTTTTT
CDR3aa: CASSIRGTGNTGELFF

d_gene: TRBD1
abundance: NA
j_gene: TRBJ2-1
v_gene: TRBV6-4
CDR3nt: TGTGCCAGCAGTGAAGGGACAGGGGACCTTAATGAGCAGTTCTTC
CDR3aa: CASSEGTGDLNEQFF

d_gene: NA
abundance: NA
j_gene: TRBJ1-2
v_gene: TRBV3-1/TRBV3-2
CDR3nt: TGTGCCAGCAGCCAAACGCCTCTGGGGCGGTCGAGGTATGGCTACACCTTC
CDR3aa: CASSQTPLGRSRYGYTF

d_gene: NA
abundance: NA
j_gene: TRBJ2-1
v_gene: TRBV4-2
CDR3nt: TGTGCCAGCAGCCAAGGCACCGGGACCACCTACAATGAGCAGTTCTTC
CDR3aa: CASSQGTGTTYNEQFF

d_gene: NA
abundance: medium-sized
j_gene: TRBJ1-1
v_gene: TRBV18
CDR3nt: TGTGCCAGCTCACCTCTACCCGACCTAAACACTGAAGCTTTCTTT
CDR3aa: CASSPLPDLNTEAFF

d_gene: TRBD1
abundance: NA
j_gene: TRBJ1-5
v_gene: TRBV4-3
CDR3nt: TGCGCCAGCAGCCAATCCCGGGACAGAAATCAGCCCCAGCATTTT
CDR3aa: CASSQSRDRNQPQHF

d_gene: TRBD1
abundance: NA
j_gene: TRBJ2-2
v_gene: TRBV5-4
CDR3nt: TGTGCCAGCAGCAGACCGGGACAGATCACCGGGGAGCTGTTTTTT
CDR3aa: CASSRPGQITGELFF

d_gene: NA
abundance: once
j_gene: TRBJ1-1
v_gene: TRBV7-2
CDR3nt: TGTGCCAGCAGCTTAGCACAGGGAGGGACTGAAGCTTTCTTT
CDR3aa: CASSLAQGGTEAFF

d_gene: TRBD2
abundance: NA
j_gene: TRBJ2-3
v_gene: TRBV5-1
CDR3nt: TGCGCCAGCAGGTACCTAGCGGGGGGGAGCACAGATACGCAGTATTTT
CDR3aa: CASRYLAGGSTDTQYF

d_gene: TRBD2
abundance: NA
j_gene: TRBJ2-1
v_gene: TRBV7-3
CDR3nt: TGTGCCAGCAGCCAAGGGACTAGCGGGCACAATGAGCAGTTCTTC
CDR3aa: CASSQGTSGHNEQFF

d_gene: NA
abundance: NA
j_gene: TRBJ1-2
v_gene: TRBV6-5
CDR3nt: TGTGCCAGCAGTTATGGGACGGACTATGGCTACACCTTC
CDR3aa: CASSYGTDYGYTF

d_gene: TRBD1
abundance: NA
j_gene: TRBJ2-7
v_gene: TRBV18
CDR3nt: TGTGCCAGCTCACCAGGGACAGGGGGCATCAACGAGCAGTACTTC
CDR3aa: CASSPGTGGINEQYF

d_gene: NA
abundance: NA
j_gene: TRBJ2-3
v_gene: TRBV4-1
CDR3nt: TGCGCCAGCAGCCAAGAAGAGTGGGGCACAGATACGCAGTATTTT
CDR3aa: CASSQEEWGTDTQYF

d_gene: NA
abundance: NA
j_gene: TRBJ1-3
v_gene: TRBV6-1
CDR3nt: TGTGCCAGCAGTGCAATAACATGGGGAGCTGGAAACACCATATATTTT
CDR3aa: CASSAITWGAGNTIYF

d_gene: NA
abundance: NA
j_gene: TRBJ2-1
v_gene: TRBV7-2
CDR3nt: TGTGCCAGCAGCCCTCTAGCTTTGTACAATGAGCAGTTCTTC
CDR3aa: CASSPLALYNEQFF

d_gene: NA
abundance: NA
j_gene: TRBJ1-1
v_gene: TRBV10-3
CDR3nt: TGTGCCATCAGTGAGACTATCGGTGAAGCTTTCTTT
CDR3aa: CAISETIGEAFF

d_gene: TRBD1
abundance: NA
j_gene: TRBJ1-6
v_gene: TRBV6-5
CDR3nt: TGTGCCAGCAAAGACAGGGGAGATAATTCACCCCTCCACTTT
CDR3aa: CASKDRGDNSPLHF